The 7 T cell receptor beta chains below come from one sample, sequenced in a study of blood T cell repertoires in COVID-19. TCRdb's table, derived via immunoSEQ multiplex PCR, lists solely in-frame clones and lacks some. The sample includes under 200,000 clones, around four fifths of them seen just once. Sequenced: peripheral blood. All receptors come from a woman in her 70s with COVID-19, enrolled during active disease.

The table lists this clone with a few counts. The chain couples TRBV5-8 to TRBJ1-2; no clear D. The CDR3 is 16 amino acids. Germline assignment: CDR1 SGHTS and CDR2 YDEGEE. V was pared by 4 bases and J by 7 bases, with 23 bases between. The DNA of the CDR3 is TGTGCCAGCAGCCCTAGTTTAGGCGGCTCCTTCGGTGGCTACACCTTC. It is translated as CASSPSLGGSFGGYTF.

This CDR3 is CASSYLARTDTQYF. The CDR3, as DNA: TGTGCCAGCAGTTACTTGGCCAGGACAGATACGCAGTATTTT. The genes are TRBV6-2 or TRBV6-3 and TRBJ2-3; no definite D call. Trimming removed 1 base from V and 3 bases from J, with 8 bases in between. Germline values: CDR1 MNHEY, CDR2 SVGEGT. This CDR3 contains 14 residues.

This clone was counted between two and nine times. V gene TRBV15 combines with J gene TRBJ1-4, with a possible D match to TRBD1 (5 bases). This CDR3 has 15 amino acids. Germline values: CDR1 LNHNV, CDR2 YYDKDF (reference sequence). V lost 0 bases, J lost 8 bases, and 13 bases lay in between. The CDR3 is CATSRDPTVGEKLFF. The DNA of the CDR3 is TGTGCCACCAGCAGAGATCCGACAGTAGGCGAAAAACTGTTTTTT.

This chain connects TRBV19 to TRBJ2-3; 7 bases agree with TRBD2. Germline trimming cut 6 bases from V and 0 bases from J; bases unmatched to any gene: 3. The length of the CDR3 is 14 residues. CDR1 is LNHDA and CDR2 is SQIVND in the germline V gene (reference sequence). This CDR3 reads CASRSGESTDTQYF. CDR3 nucleotide sequence: TGTGCCAGTAGGAGCGGGGAGAGCACAGATACGCAGTATTTT.

The chain links TRBV2 to TRBJ1-6, with D unclear. The germline gives CDR1 SNHLY, CDR2 FYNNEI. V lost 8 bases, J lost 9 bases, and 14 bases lay in between. The CDR3 runs 13 residues. CDR3 DNA sequence: TGTGCCAGCGTCCGGGAAGAAGGTTCACCCCTCCACTTT. The encoded protein is CASVREEGSPLHF.

V is TRBV29-1 and J is TRBJ1-2, with TRBD1 matching over 8 bases. Trimming at V came to 8 bases and at J to 4 bases, leaving 6 bases not matched to a gene. The germline CDR1 and CDR2 sequences are SQVTM and ANQGSEA. The CDR3 sequence is 12 residues long. CDR3 in DNA: TGCAGCCTCTGGACAGGGAGCTATGGCTACACCTTC. It encodes CSLWTGSYGYTF.

This clone was found a few times. This sequence joins TRBV19 and TRBJ2-2, with TRBD1 identical over 9 bases. This CDR3 comprises 16 residues. Losses at the gene ends were 0 bases for V and 10 bases for J; bases not matched to a gene: 9. Germline loops: CDR1 LNHDA, CDR2 SQIVND (reference sequence). CDR3 amino acids: CASSIESGTGNEELFF. The CDR3 DNA sequence: TGTGCCAGTAGTATAGAGTCCGGGACAGGGAATGAGGAGCTGTTTTTT. The full variable domain, its missing parts supplied by reference TRBV19 and TRBJ2-2, is DGGITQSPKYLFRKEGQNVTLSCEQNLNHDAMYWYRQDPGQGLRLIYYSQIVNDFQKGDIAEGYSVSREKKESFPLTVTSAQKNPTAFYLCASSIESGTGNEELFFGEGSRLTVL.